This TCR beta chain is from a study of glioma-infiltrating T cells. The iRepertoire nested amplicon-rescue multiplex PCR amplified TCR alpha and beta CDR3s from RNA. One-step reverse transcription and amplification started from approximately 100-400 ng of tissue mRNA or PBMC total RNA. In TCRdb, the multiplex PCR reads were re-called with MiXCR into one record per CDR3 protein. Found here are about 140,000 distinct CDR3 sequences, about 39% of them singletons; the top ten hold around 20%. This clonotype was seen a handful of times. Its cognate antigen is unknown. Study findings and constraints: Above-expected tissue-blood divergence occurred in all gliomas, most in low-grade ones. Very few CDR3 sequences were shared between tissue and blood.

The receptor's source is a human donor with low-grade glioma or glioblastoma, undergoing nonglioma brain surgery, or in good health (not recorded which). The sample comprised glioma tissue, nonneoplastic brain tissue, or PBMCs (not recorded which).

The CDR3 DNA follows: TGTGCCAGCAGTCCTTGGACAGGGCAAGAGACCCAGTACTTC. Amino acids: CASSPWTGQETQYF. This chain uses TRBV6-1 with TRBJ2-5; 8 nucleotides agree with TRBD1. The CDR3 sequence is 14 residues long. The J segment lost 2 bases and the V segment lost 5 bases, leaving 4 bases of the junction unmatched. The germline CDR1 and CDR2 sequences are MNHNS and SASEGT.